This T cell receptor (beta chain) was documented in a study of regulatory T cells in long-lasting Graves disease. The overall study: Newly diagnosed Graves' patients had taken antithyroid drugs under 3 months.

V lost 3 bases, J lost 5 bases, and 16 bases lay in between. Germline assignment: CDR1 SGHVS and CDR2 FQNEAQ. This CDR3 has 15 amino acids. In this sample, this clonotype turned up a few times. Antigen unknown. For TCR beta, libraries came from iRepertoire HTBI primers and Arm-PCR of CDR3 regions. TCRdb processed the multiplex PCR reads anew with MiXCR; each CDR3 protein has one entry. The sample records about 610,000 distinct CDR3 sequences, approximately 16% being singletons. Time point in this sample: newly diagnosed GD, antithyroid drugs for less than 3 months. PBMC-derived RNA was used for the TCR library. General study points: New patients shared around 980 public clonotypes, and persistent patients shared more, with approximately 2,600. Blood alone, not thyroid tissue, was studied.

These data are also associated with another study on T cells in Graves' hyperthyroidism and ophthalmopathy. That work adds: The TCR CDR3 was amplified in a first-round RT-PCR using the HTBI primer set.

The TCR comes from a man aged 18-30 years with Graves disease. This specimen consisted of peripheral blood mononuclear cells (PBMCs), obtained at new diagnosis, from a patient treated with antithyroid drugs. The chain combines TRBV7-8 with TRBJ1-2; perhaps TRBD1 as D (6 bases). In nucleotides, the CDR3 is TGTGCCAGCAGCTTTTCCGAGGGGGAAATATATGGCTACACCTTC. As protein: CASSFSEGEIYGYTF.